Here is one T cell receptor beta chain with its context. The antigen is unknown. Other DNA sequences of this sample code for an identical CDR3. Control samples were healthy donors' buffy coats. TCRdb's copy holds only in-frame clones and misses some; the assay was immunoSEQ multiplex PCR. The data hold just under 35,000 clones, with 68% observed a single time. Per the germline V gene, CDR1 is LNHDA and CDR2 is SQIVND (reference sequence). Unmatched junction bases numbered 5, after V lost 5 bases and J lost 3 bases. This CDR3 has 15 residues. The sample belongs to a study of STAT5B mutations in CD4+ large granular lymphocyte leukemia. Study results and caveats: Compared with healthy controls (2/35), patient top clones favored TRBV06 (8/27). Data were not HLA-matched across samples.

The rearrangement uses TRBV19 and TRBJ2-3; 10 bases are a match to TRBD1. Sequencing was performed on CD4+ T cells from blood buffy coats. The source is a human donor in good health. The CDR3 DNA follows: TGTGCCAGTAGTTCCCGGGACAGGGGAACAGATACGCAGTATTTT. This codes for CASSSRDRGTDTQYF.